This T cell receptor (beta chain) emerged from a study of T cells after yellow fever vaccination (dated by TCRdb to 2018 to 2020). For context, the study as a whole: The SMART-Seq v4 Ultra Low Input RNA kit was used to prepare libraries from fractions with low cell numbers. Two healthy male donors made up the cohort, one aged 18 to 29 years and the other aged 30 to 39 years. Blood samples were taken at several timepoints before and after primary and secondary immunization, and bulk PBMC replicates and cell subsets were isolated. To follow T-cell clones before and after both primary and booster YFV17D yellow fever vaccination, bulk TCR alpha and beta repertoires underwent longitudinal sequencing.

The treatment or condition label corresponds to: live attenuated yellow fever vaccine strain. Two biological replicates of bulk PBMCs were collected at each blood-draw timepoint. A standard Ficoll-Paque protocol was used to isolate PBMCs from peripheral blood. TriZol was used to extract RNA from bulk PBMCs, CD4 and CD8 fractions, and dextramer-positive and dextramer-negative fractions. The germline V and J ends show losses of 6 bases and 5 bases respectively, and no gene match explains 12 bases of the junction. From a lookup of the germline V gene, CDR1 and CDR2 are SGHDT and YYEEEE. The CDR3 starts with the cysteine, ends with the phenylalanine, and has 16 residues. The entry retains the CDR3 DNA only, 48 bases that are in frame from base 1. The full study reports these points: FACS-sorted repertoires could contain abundant contaminating clonotypes from the bulk population, so computational filtering was required. A small share of clonotypes occurred in both CD4 and CD8 compartments, likely arising from convergent recombination. Because the study included only a couple of donors, the extent to which the findings can be generalized is limited. The secondary T-cell response was weaker than the primary response but faster, peaking on day 5 instead of day 15. Most clones expanded after primary vaccination (96% of CD4 and roughly 91% of CD8) were re-detected after the booster, suggesting that broad memory maintenance occurred.

TCR cDNA was made using 5'RACE template switching, a step that added a universal primer site and unique molecular identifiers. cDNA synthesis was primed from both the TCR alpha and TCR beta constant segments. Two PCR steps were used to amplify libraries, with sample barcodes and sequencing adapters being added in the second step. Sequencing of libraries was done on Illumina HiSeq 2500 (2x100 bp) or NovaSeq (2x150 bp). On the study's bioinformatics: Reads were demultiplexed and collapsed into UMI consensus sequences with MIGEC, and V(D)J alignment was performed with MiXCR. Clonotypes responding to the vaccine were identified with edgeR on replicate PBMC samples, with the criteria of FDR below 0.01 and a log2 fold change above 5 up to day 15. CD4 or CD8 identity was assigned to each bulk clonotype according to whether the clonotype was present at higher abundance in the sequenced CD4 repertoire or the sequenced CD8 repertoire. The public reads were quality trimmed at Q25 with fastp and then assembled into clones with MiXCR by TCRdb, keeping productive beta chains. Entries are consolidated by CDR3 protein sequence, retaining the most common genes and DNA. The V and J calls and clone size come from TCRdb's table, not from the authors' own analysis. Recorded for this sample are about 300,000 distinct CDR3 sequences; around 6.8% of them occurred a single time. Roughly 19% of the sample lies in the top ten.

The table lists this clonotype with a few counts. The antigen it recognizes is unknown. There are no base qualities to consult, and no much larger clone falls within one base. Sequenced material: PBMCs, taken roughly 45 days after the first yellow fever vaccination. The V gene is TRBV5-6 and the J gene is TRBJ2-2, with 8 middle bases fitting TRBD2. The receptor was derived from a man aged 18 to 29 who received the YFV17D yellow fever vaccine. In nucleotide form, the sequence is TGTGCCAGCAACAACCTAGTGGTAGCGGGGACCGGGGAGCTGTTTTTT. Translated, it reads CASNNLVVAGTGELFF.